The 11 T cell receptor beta chains reported below all come from one sample, sequenced in a study of cytomegalovirus exposure and HLA in healthy donors. TCRdb's copy holds only in-frame clones and misses some; the assay was immunoSEQ multiplex PCR. The sample lists 150,000 to 200,000 clones; about 80% were seen once. Sequenced material: PBMCs. These receptors all come from a woman in her late teens or twenties in good health and CMV-seropositive.

The chain joins TRBV5-5 to TRBJ2-7, with D perhaps matching TRBD1 (6 bases). The germline V gene has CDR1 SGHKS and CDR2 YYEKEE (reference sequence). V lost 4 bases and J 5 bases, leaving 13 bases between the germline ends. This CDR3 region has 13 residues. CDR3 nucleotide sequence: TGTGCCAGCAGCAAACAGGGTTCTAACGAGCAGTACTTC. Amino acid sequence: CASSKQGSNEQYF.

The rearrangement joins TRBV10-3 to TRBJ1-4; unclear D gene. V was shortened by 0 bases and J by 2 bases, with 7 bases between the two germline ends. Looked up from germline, CDR1 is ENHRY and CDR2 is SYGVKD. This CDR3 contains 15 residues. This CDR3 reads CAISESLSTNEKLFF. The DNA of the CDR3 is TGTGCCATCAGTGAGTCCTTGTCCACTAATGAAAAACTGTTTTTT.

The J gene is TRBJ2-2, the V gene TRBV7-3, with TRBD1 matching 8 bases. Germline CDR1 is SGHTA and CDR2 is FQGTGA. With 1 base clipped from V and 5 bases from J, the junction kept 0 bases outside the gene matches. The CDR3 consists of 14 residues. The CDR3 protein is CASSLNRGTGELFF. The CDR3 nucleotides are TGTGCCAGCAGCTTAAACAGGGGGACCGGGGAGCTGTTTTTT.

CDR3 amino acids: CASSSRTLAKNIQYF. The DNA of the CDR3 is TGTGCCAGCAGTTCTCGGACTTTAGCCAAAAACATTCAGTACTTC. The chain couples TRBV6-5 to TRBJ2-4; weak D call: TRBD2 (5 bases). V was pared by 4 bases and J by 0 bases, with 10 bases between. This CDR3 contains 15 residues. Germline V gene data show CDR1 as MNHEY and CDR2 as SVGAGI.

The chain carries TRBV4-1 and TRBJ1-5; D gene uncertain. CDR1 MGHRA and CDR2 YSYEKL come from the germline V gene. Trimming pared 0 bases from V and 7 bases from J, leaving 7 bases between. The CDR3 covers 13 residues. The CDR3 region has the DNA TGCGCCAGCAGCCAAGAACTCAAGCAGCCCCAGCATTTT. As protein: CASSQELKQPQHF.

The chain has TRBV7-9 and TRBJ1-2; no reliable D call. Germline CDR1 reads SEHNR; CDR2 reads FQNEAQ (reference sequence). CDR3 length: 15 amino acids. Trimming cost V 0 bases and J 0 bases, with 8 bases left between them. The CDR3 DNA sequence: TGTGCCAGCAGCTTAGCCCTCCAGGCTAACTATGGCTACACCTTC. This gives the protein CASSLALQANYGYTF.

This clone was detected only once. The genes are TRBV7-3 and TRBJ1-1; 8 nucleotides align to TRBD1. V trimming: 5 bases; J trimming: 10 bases; junction bases outside the gene matches: 9. The CDR3 loop spans 13 amino acids. Per germline, CDR1 SGHTA and CDR2 FQGTGA. The CDR3: CASSLSGGHPAFF. Here the CDR3 DNA reads TGTGCCAGCAGCCTATCAGGGGGCCACCCAGCTTTCTTT.

This clone was detected only a few times. V usage is TRBV7-9 and J usage is TRBJ1-2; perhaps TRBD1 as D (6 bases). Trimming took off 5 bases at V and 3 bases at J, with 22 bases between the two ends. Germline-derived CDR1 and CDR2 are SEHNR and FQNEAQ (reference sequence). CDR3 length equals 17 residues. In nucleotides, the CDR3 is TGTGCCAGCAGCCCGCTCAGGGGTTGGTTGGTTCACTATGGCTACACCTTC. Amino acids: CASSPLRGWLVHYGYTF.

The chain links TRBV27 to TRBJ2-7, with a weak D call TRBD1 (6 bases). Per germline, CDR1 MNHEY and CDR2 SMNVEV (reference sequence). CDR3 length: 16 residues. Trimming took 0 bases from V and 4 from J, leaving 16 bases between them. In nucleotides, the CDR3 is TGTGCCAGCAGTTTATCGGCCGGGACACCTATTTACGAGCAGTACTTC. Residues: CASSLSAGTPIYEQYF.

As concerns this clone: The identical CDR3 is also encoded by other nucleotide sequences in the sample. In DNA, the CDR3 is TGTGCCAGCCGTAATACAGGGGACACTGAAGCTTTCTTT. It encodes CASRNTGDTEAFF. The chain combines TRBV27 with TRBJ1-1; 7 nucleotides match TRBD1. The CDR3 has 13 residues. V dropped 8 bases and J dropped 3; count of bases not matched to a gene: 6. Germline CDR1 is MNHEY and CDR2 is SMNVEV (reference sequence).

This clone appeared a few times. V usage is TRBV7-9 and J usage is TRBJ1-2, with D unclear. Germline V gene lookup returns CDR1 SEHNR and CDR2 FQNEAQ (reference sequence). This CDR3 is 14 amino acids long. V was trimmed by 5 bases and J by 4 bases, leaving 14 bases between them. The CDR3 DNA reads as TGTGCCAGCAGCCAAATCCCCACAGTCTATGGCTACACCTTC. Protein sequence: CASSQIPTVYGYTF.